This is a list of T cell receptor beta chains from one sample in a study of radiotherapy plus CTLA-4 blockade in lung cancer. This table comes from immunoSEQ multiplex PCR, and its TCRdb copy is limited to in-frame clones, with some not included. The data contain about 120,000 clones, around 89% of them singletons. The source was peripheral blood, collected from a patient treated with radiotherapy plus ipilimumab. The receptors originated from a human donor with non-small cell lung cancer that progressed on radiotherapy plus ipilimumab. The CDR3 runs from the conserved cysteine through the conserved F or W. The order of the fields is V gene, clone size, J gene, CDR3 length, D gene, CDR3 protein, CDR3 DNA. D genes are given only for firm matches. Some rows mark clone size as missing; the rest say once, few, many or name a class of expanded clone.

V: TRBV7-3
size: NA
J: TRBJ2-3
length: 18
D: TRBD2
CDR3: CASSSQGTSGSKLDTQYF
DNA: TGTGCCAGCAGCTCCCAGGGGACTAGCGGGAGTAAACTAGATACGCAGTATTTT

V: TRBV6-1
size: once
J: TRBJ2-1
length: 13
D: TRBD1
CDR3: CASSAGQGIGQFF
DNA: TGTGCCAGCAGCGCCGGACAGGGCATAGGGCAGTTCTTC

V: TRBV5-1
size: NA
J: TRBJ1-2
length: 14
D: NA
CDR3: CASSFGTDRGGYTF
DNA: TGCGCCAGCAGCTTTGGCACAGATCGGGGAGGCTACACCTTC

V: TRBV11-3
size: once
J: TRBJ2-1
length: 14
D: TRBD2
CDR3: CASSSGREGNEQFF
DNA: TGTGCCAGCAGCTCGGGCAGGGAGGGGAATGAGCAGTTCTTC

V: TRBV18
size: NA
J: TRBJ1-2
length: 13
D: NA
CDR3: CASSPKGSYGYTF
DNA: TGTGCCAGCTCACCAAAAGGATCCTATGGCTACACCTTC

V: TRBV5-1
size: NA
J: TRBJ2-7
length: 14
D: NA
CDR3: CASSLEGSGGEQYF
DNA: TGCGCCAGCAGCTTGGAAGGTTCGGGTGGCGAGCAGTACTTC

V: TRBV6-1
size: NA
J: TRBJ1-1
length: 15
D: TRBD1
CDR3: CASSPRTGGDTEAFF
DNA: TGTGCCAGCAGTCCTAGGACAGGGGGAGACACTGAAGCTTTCTTT

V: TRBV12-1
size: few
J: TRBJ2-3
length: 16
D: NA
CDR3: CASSPGHTYPGDTQYF
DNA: TGTGCCAGCAGCCCGGGCCATACATACCCTGGTGATACGCAGTATTTT

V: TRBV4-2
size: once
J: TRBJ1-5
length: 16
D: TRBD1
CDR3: CASSHGQGDSNQPQHF
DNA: TGTGCCAGCAGCCACGGACAGGGCGATAGCAATCAGCCCCAGCATTTT

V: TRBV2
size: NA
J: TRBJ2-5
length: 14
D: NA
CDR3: CASSPTTLAREQYF
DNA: TGTGCCAGCAGCCCTACTACCCTCGCTCGTGAGCAGTACTTC

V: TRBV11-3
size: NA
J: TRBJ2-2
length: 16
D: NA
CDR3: CASSLGGQAGGGELFF
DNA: TGTGCCAGCAGCTTAGGAGGGCAGGCTGGCGGCGGGGAGCTGTTTTTT

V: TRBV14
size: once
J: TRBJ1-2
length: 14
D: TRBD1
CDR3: CASSQVDRGRGYTF
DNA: TGTGCCAGCAGCCAAGTCGACAGGGGCCGCGGCTACACCTTC

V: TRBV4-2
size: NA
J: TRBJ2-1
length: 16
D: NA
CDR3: CASSQVGLAVDNEQFF
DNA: TGTGCCAGCAGCCAAGTAGGATTAGCGGTGGACAATGAGCAGTTCTTC

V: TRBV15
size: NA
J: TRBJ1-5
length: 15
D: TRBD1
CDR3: CATSGGQDSNQPQHF
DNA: TGTGCCACCAGCGGGGGACAGGATAGCAATCAGCCCCAGCATTTT

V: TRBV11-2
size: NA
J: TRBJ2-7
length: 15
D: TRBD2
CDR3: CASSWGLAGAYEQYF
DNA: TGTGCCAGCAGCTGGGGACTAGCGGGAGCCTACGAGCAGTACTTC

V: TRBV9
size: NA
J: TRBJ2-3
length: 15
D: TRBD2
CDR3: CASSVDSGSTDTQYF
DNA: TGTGCCAGCAGCGTAGATAGCGGGAGCACAGATACGCAGTATTTT

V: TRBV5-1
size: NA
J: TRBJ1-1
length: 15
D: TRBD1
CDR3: CASSLEGGQVTEAFF
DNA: TGCGCCAGCAGCTTGGAAGGGGGACAGGTGACTGAAGCTTTCTTT

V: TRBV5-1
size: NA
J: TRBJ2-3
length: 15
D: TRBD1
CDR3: CASSSRTGGGDTQYF
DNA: TGCGCCAGCAGCTCCAGGACAGGGGGCGGAGATACGCAGTATTTT

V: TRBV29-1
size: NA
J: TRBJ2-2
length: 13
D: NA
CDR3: CSTRVGNTGELFF
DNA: TGCAGCACCAGGGTCGGGAACACCGGGGAGCTGTTTTTT

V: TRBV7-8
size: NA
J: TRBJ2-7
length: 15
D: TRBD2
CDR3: CASSSEPSGTYEQYF
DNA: TGTGCCAGCAGCTCCGAGCCTAGCGGCACCTACGAGCAGTACTTC

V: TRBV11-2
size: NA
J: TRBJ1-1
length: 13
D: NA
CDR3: CASTYIGGTEAFF
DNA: TGTGCCAGCACCTACATCGGGGGTACTGAAGCTTTCTTT

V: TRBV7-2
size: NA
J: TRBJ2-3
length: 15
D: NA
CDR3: CASSLMSGSTDTQYF
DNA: TGTGCCAGCAGCTTAATGAGCGGAAGCACAGATACGCAGTATTTT

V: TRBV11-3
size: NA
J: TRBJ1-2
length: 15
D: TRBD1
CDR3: CASSFSGTGGFGYTF
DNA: TGTGCCAGCAGCTTCTCCGGGACAGGGGGTTTTGGCTACACCTTC

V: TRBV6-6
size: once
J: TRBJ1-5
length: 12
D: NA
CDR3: CASVGGNQPQHF
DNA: TGTGCCAGCGTCGGCGGCAATCAGCCCCAGCATTTT

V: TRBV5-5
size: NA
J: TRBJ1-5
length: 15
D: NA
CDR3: CASSWDDYSNQPQHF
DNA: TGTGCCAGCAGCTGGGACGACTATAGCAATCAGCCCCAGCATTTT

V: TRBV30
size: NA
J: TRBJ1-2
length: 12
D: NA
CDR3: CAQTRANYGYTF
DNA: TGTGCCCAAACCAGGGCTAACTATGGCTACACCTTC

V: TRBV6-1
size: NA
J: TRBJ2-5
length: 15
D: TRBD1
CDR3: CASSEGQAVEETQYF
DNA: TGTGCCAGCAGTGAGGGACAGGCGGTGGAAGAGACCCAGTACTTC

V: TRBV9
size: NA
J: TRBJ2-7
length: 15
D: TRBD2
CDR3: CASSVAGGRADEQYF
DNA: TGTGCCAGCAGCGTAGCTGGCGGGAGGGCGGACGAGCAGTACTTC

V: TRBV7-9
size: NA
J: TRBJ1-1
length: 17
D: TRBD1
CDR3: CASRLAGTGGWDTEAFF
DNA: TGTGCCAGCAGGTTAGCCGGGACAGGGGGCTGGGACACTGAAGCTTTCTTT

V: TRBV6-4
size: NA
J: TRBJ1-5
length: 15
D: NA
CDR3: CASRTTRGGGQPQHF
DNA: TGTGCCAGCAGAACAACGCGGGGGGGAGGTCAGCCCCAGCATTTT

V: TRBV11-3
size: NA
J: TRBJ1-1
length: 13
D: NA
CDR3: CASSLELRGQAFF
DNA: TGTGCCAGCAGCTTAGAGTTGCGGGGGCAAGCTTTCTTT

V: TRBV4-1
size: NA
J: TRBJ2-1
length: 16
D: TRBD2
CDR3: CASSQVAGVLANEQFF
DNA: TGCGCCAGCAGCCAAGTAGCGGGAGTCTTGGCTAATGAGCAGTTCTTC

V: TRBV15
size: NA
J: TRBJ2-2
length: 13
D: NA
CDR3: CATSDANTGELFF
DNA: TGTGCCACCAGCGACGCGAACACCGGGGAGCTGTTTTTT

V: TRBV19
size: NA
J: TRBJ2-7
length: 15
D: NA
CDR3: CASTTTGGGGYEQYF
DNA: TGTGCCAGTACCACTACGGGAGGGGGCGGGTACGAGCAGTACTTC

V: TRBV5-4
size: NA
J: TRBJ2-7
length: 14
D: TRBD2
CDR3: CASRLAGDHYEQYF
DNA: TGTGCCAGCAGATTAGCGGGGGACCACTACGAGCAGTACTTC

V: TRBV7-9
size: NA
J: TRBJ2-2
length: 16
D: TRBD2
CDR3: CASSPGTSAVTGELFF
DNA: TGTGCCAGCAGCCCGGGAACTAGCGCCGTCACCGGGGAGCTGTTTTTT

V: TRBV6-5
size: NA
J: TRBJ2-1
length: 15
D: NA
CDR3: CASSYSGVGYNEQFF
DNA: TGTGCCAGCAGTTACTCGGGAGTTGGGTACAATGAGCAGTTCTTC

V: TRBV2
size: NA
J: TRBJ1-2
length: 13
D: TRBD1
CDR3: CASRDREDYGYTF
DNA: TGTGCCAGCCGGGACAGGGAGGACTATGGCTACACCTTC

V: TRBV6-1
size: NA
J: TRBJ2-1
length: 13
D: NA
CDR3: CASEFTGLGEQFF
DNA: TGTGCCAGCGAGTTCACAGGGCTAGGTGAGCAGTTCTTC

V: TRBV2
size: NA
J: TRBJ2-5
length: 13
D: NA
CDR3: CASSPDSQETQYF
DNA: TGTGCCAGCAGCCCCGACAGCCAAGAGACCCAGTACTTC

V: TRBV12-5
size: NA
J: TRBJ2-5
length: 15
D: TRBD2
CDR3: CASGPGLADQETQYF
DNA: TGTGCTAGTGGTCCGGGACTAGCGGACCAAGAGACCCAGTACTTC

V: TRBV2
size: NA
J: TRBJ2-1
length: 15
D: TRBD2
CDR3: CASSASGISYNEQFF
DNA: TGTGCCAGCAGCGCCAGCGGGATCTCCTACAATGAGCAGTTCTTC

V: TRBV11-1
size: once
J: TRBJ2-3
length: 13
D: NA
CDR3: CASSLARADTQYF
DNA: TGTGCCAGCAGCTTGGCAAGGGCAGATACGCAGTATTTT

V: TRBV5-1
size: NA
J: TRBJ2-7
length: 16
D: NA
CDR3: CASSLDVWGLGYEQYF
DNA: TGCGCCAGCAGCTTGGACGTTTGGGGGCTCGGGTACGAGCAGTACTTC

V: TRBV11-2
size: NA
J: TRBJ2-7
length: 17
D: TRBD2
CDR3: CASSTGTSGRRDYEQYF
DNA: TGTGCCAGCAGCACCGGGACTAGCGGGAGACGGGACTACGAGCAGTACTTC

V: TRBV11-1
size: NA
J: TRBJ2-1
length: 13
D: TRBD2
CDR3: CASSLSEGRVPFF
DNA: TGTGCCAGCAGCTTATCAGAGGGGAGGGTTCCGTTCTTC

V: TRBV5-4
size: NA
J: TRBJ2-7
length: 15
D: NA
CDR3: CASSLGAAGSYEQYF
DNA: TGTGCCAGCAGCTTGGGAGCAGCCGGGTCCTACGAGCAGTACTTC

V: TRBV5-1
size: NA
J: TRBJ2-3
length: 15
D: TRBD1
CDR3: CASSPTGGPSDTQYF
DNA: TGCGCCAGCAGCCCGACAGGGGGCCCGTCAGATACGCAGTATTTT

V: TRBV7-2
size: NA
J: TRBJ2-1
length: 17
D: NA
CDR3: CASSLAMGAGRINEQFF
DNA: TGTGCCAGCAGCTTAGCGATGGGGGCAGGGAGAATCAATGAGCAGTTCTTC

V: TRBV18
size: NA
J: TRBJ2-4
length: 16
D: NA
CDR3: CASSPGQTPAKNIQYF
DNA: TGTGCCAGCTCACCCGGACAGACTCCAGCCAAAAACATTCAGTACTTC

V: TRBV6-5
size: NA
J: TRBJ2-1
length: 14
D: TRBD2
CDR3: CASKESSGRIEQFF
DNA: TGTGCCAGCAAGGAGTCTAGCGGGAGGATTGAGCAGTTCTTC

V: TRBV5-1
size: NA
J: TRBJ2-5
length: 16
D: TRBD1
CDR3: CASSLEGTGSQETQYF
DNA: TGCGCCAGCAGCTTGGAGGGGACAGGCTCCCAAGAGACCCAGTACTTC

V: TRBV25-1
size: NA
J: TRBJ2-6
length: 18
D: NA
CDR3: CASTSSGFLSPGANVLTF
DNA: TGTGCCAGCACGTCTAGTGGGTTCCTATCTCCTGGGGCCAACGTCCTGACTTTC

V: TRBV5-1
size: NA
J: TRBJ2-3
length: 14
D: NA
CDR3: CASMRAASTDTQYF
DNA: TGCGCCAGCATGAGGGCGGCGAGCACAGATACGCAGTATTTT

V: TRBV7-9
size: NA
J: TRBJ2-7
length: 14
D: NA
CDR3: CASSLGSRDYEQYF
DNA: TGTGCCAGCAGCTTGGGAAGCCGAGACTACGAGCAGTACTTC

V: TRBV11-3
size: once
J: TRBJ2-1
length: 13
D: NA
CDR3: CASSPDGYNEQFF
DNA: TGTGCCAGCAGCCCCGACGGATACAATGAGCAGTTCTTC

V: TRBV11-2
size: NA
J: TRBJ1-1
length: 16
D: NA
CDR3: CASSSRHIGFNTEAFF
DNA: TGTGCCAGCAGCTCCCGGCACATCGGTTTCAACACTGAAGCTTTCTTT